This T cell receptor (beta chain) was recorded in a study of blood T cell repertoires in COVID-19. Overall study context: COVID-19 samples, acute and convalescent, were from the United States, Italy and Spain. PBMCs, B-cell-depleted T cells, or T cells provided the cDNA or gDNA that made up the material.

Germline lookup yields CDR1 SGHAT and CDR2 FQNNGV. The germline V and J ends were trimmed by 5 bases and 5 bases, with 13 bases remaining between them. CDR3 length: 14 amino acids. In the authors' workflow: Reference gene primer amplification yielded estimated nucleated cell counts. The method was immunoSEQ multiplex PCR; TCRdb's version includes in-frame clones alone and lacks a portion of them. From that table come the V and J calls and clone size; the DNA was used to work out D and trimming. The sample shows about 200,000 clones, roughly 83% of them seen only once. The TCR was taken from a man between 40 and 49 years old with acute or convalescent COVID-19. The genes are TRBV11-2 and TRBJ2-1, with no clear D. Input material: peripheral blood. The CDR3 coding sequence is TGTGCCAGCAGCCCAAGTGGTTACAACAATGAGCAGTTCTTC. Translating gives CASSPSGYNNEQFF.